The next 9 T cell receptor beta chains were all read from a single sample in a study of shared clonotypes between healthy human individuals. The protocol was immunoSEQ multiplex PCR, while the TCRdb copy is restricted to in-frame clones and leaves out a portion. Of some 1 million clones in the sample, about 74% were seen once. The sample consisted of memory CD4+ T cells sorted from blood. The subset is: CD45RA-negative fraction. These receptors all stem from a man between 18 and 29 years old in good health.

This clone was seen more than once but under ten times. J is TRBJ2-5 and V is TRBV5-4; TRBD1 might be the D (6 bases). Looked up from germline, CDR1 is SGHNT and CDR2 is YYREEE (reference sequence). The V and J ends lost 0 bases and 5 bases respectively, with 11 bases between them. The CDR3 is 14 amino acids. The CDR3 DNA is TGTGCCAGCAGCTTGGCCCTAGGGGGTGAGACCCAGTACTTC. Its protein is CASSLALGGETQYF.

Worth noting for this clone: The same CDR3 is also encoded by other DNA sequences in this sample. This sequence joins TRBV18 and TRBJ2-2, with a possible D match to TRBD2 (5 bases). V lost 0 bases and J lost 4, with 6 bases in between. Germline values: CDR1 KGHSH, CDR2 LQKENI. The CDR3 runs 14 residues. CDR3 DNA sequence: TGTGCCAGCTCACCACCCGCGGGCACCGGGGAGCTGTTTTTT. Amino acids: CASSPPAGTGELFF.

V gene TRBV27 combines with J gene TRBJ2-3; D might be TRBD1 (6 bases). There are 14 residues in the CDR3. Trimming shortened V by 5 bases and J by 7 bases, and 16 bases separated the two germline ends. Germline lookup yields CDR1 MNHEY and CDR2 SMNVEV (reference sequence). In DNA form, the CDR3 reads TGTGCCAGCAGTCCCCGGGACAACGGGAATACGCAGTATTTT. Translating it yields CASSPRDNGNTQYF.

CDR3: CASSFAGYEQYF. In DNA, the CDR3 is TGTGCCAGCAGTTTCGCGGGCTACGAGCAGTACTTC. The chain is built from TRBV7-2 and TRBJ2-7, with D maybe TRBD2 (5 bases). Germline values: CDR1 SGHTA, CDR2 FQGNSA. The CDR3 loop spans 12 amino acids. The V end was cut by 6 bases, the J end by 3 bases, with 9 bases between.

The chain employs TRBV4-3 and TRBJ1-1; possibly TRBD1 for D (5 bases). V dropped 0 bases and J dropped 1 base, with 12 bases sitting between them. The CDR3 is 16 residues long. Germline CDR1 and CDR2: LGHNA and YSLEER. In DNA form, the CDR3 reads TGCGCCAGCAGCCAAGAACTAGGGGCAGCGAACACTGAAGCTTTCTTT. Its translation: CASSQELGAANTEAFF.

This clone appeared a few times. V gene TRBV10-3 combines with J gene TRBJ1-5, with D maybe TRBD1 (5 bases). V lost 5 bases, J lost 4 bases, and 12 bases lay in between. In germline, CDR1 is ENHRY, CDR2 SYGVKD. This CDR3 has 14 amino acids. The CDR3 sequence is CAISYDGANQPQHF. The CDR3 DNA reads TGTGCCATCAGTTACGACGGGGCTAATCAGCCCCAGCATTTT.

As regards this clone: Other DNA sequences in this specimen translate into the identical CDR3. J is TRBJ1-2 and V is TRBV5-4, with 7 bases aligning to TRBD1. V shed 4 bases and J 3 bases; nucleotides not matched to a gene: 3. This CDR3 comprises 13 residues. The germline CDR1 and CDR2 sequences are SGHNT and YYREEE (reference sequence). The CDR3 reads CASSRGQDYGYTF. The CDR3 DNA reads TGTGCCAGCAGCCGTGGACAGGACTATGGCTACACCTTC.

The rearrangement joins TRBV2 to TRBJ1-5; the match to TRBD1 covers 8 bases. This CDR3 has 14 residues. V dropped 2 bases and J dropped 7; count of bases not matched to a gene: 4. Germline lookup yields CDR1 SNHLY and CDR2 FYNNEI. The CDR3: CASSEQGARQPQHF. In DNA form, the CDR3 reads TGTGCCAGCAGTGAACAGGGGGCAAGACAGCCCCAGCATTTT.

The chain carries TRBV14 and TRBJ1-1; a weak D match, TRBD1 (5 bases). Deletions cut 3 bases from V and 0 bases from J, with 20 bases between. Germline-derived CDR1 and CDR2 are SGHDN and FVKESK. The CDR3 sequence is 18 residues long. Here the CDR3 reads CASSQPGTTSLLNTEAFF. The CDR3 nucleotides read TGTGCCAGCAGCCAGCCCGGGACGACAAGCCTTTTGAACACTGAAGCTTTCTTT.